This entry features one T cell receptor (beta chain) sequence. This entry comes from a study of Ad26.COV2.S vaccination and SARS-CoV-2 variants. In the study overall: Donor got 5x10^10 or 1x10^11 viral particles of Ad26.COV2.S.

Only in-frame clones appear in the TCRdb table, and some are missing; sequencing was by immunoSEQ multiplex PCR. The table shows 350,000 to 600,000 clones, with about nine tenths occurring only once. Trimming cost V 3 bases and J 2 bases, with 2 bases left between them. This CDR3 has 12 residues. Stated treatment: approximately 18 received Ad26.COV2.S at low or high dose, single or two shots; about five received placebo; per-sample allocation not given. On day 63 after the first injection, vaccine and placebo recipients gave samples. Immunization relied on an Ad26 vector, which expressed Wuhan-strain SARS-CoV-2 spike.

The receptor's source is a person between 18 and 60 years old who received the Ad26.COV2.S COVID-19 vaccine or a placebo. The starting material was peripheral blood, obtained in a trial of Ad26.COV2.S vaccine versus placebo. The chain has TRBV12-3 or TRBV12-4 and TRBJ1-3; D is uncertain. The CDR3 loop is CASSFAGNTIYF. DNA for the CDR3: TGTGCCAGCAGTTTTGCTGGAAACACCATATATTTT.